This record covers a single T cell receptor beta chain. The sample carries other DNA sequences with the same CDR3. This entry comes from a study of blood T cell repertoires in COVID-19. Study information: Samples came from the United States, Italy and Spain, spanning acute and convalescent COVID-19. T cells, B-cell-depleted T cells, or PBMCs provided the cDNA or gDNA that served as material.

In the source study's methods: From reference gene primer amplification, estimates of nucleated cell counts were derived. Produced via immunoSEQ multiplex PCR; TCRdb's table is partial and in-frame only. D and trimming come from the DNA, and the V and J calls and clone size come from that table. This repertoire shows tens of thousands of clones, around 90% found once; its top ten account for more than 4.5%. Enrollment of patients from Seattle took place during active infection, with longitudinal follow-up. V was clipped by 6 bases and J by 5 bases; unmatched bases: 4. CDR3 size: 13 residues. The sequenced sample was peripheral blood. The receptor was derived from a man in his 60s with COVID-19, enrolled during active disease. V gene TRBV12-3 or TRBV12-4 combines with J gene TRBJ1-2; 9 bases match TRBD1. The CDR3 DNA reads TGTGCCAGCAGCCGGGGACAGGGATATGGCTACACCTTC. As protein: CASSRGQGYGYTF.